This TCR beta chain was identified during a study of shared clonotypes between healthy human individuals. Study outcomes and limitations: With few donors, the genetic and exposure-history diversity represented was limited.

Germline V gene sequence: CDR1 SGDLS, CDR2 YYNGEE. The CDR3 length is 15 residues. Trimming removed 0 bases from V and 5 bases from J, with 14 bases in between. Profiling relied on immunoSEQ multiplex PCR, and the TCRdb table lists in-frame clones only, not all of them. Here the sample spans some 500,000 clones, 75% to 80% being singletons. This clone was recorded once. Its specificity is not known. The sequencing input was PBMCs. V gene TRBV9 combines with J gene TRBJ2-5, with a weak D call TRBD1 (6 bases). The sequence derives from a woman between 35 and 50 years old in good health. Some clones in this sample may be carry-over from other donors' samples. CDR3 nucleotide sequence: TGTGCCAGCAGCGTAGCCGGGACAAGGGAGGAGACCCAGTACTTC. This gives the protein CASSVAGTREETQYF.